The clone carrying this TCR beta chain was counted a few times. Its target is not known. This sample stems from a study of identical twins. TCRdb processed the 5' RACE reads anew with MiXCR; each CDR3 protein has one entry. The profile shows around 340,000 distinct CDR3 sequences, roughly 12% of them singletons. The CDR3 is 17 residues long. J gave up 0 bases and V 5 bases, and 10 bases lay outside the gene matches. Looked up from germline, CDR1 is SEHNR and CDR2 is FQNEAQ (reference sequence). General observations from the study: Abundant cord blood beta clonotypes carried fewer insertions; memory repertoires showed none. Weaker excess sharing between twins was seen in beta out-of-frame sequences.

This same sample was also part of a study on yellow fever vaccine responses in identical twins.

This chain uses TRBV7-9 with TRBJ2-1; 7 bases are a match to TRBD2. The sample was CD8+ T cells sorted from blood. The receptor was isolated from a woman between 18 and 30 years old in good health. CDR3 nucleotide sequence: TGTGCCAGCAGCCGCAGCCCCGGCGGGAGCTCCTACAATGAGCAGTTCTTC. This sequence encodes CASSRSPGGSSYNEQFF.